A single sample gave rise to the 13 T cell receptor beta chains below, sequenced in a study of blood T cells in healthy people across ages. It was with a sample-barcoded 5' primer and a J-beta primer mix that a second PCR of about 7 to 12 cycles was run. TCRdb re-derived calls from the 5' RACE reads in MiXCR, one entry per CDR3 protein. This sample carries 540,000 or so distinct CDR3 sequences, more than 45% of them seen once, and the ten largest clones take 20% to 25%. The sample comprised blood. Receptor source: a man at least 80 years old in good health.

The chain has TRBV6-6 and TRBJ2-3; unclear D gene. Between the trimmed V and J ends, which lost 5 bases and 1 base, there was a span of 13 bases. The CDR3 loop spans 15 amino acids. From germline, CDR1 is MNHNY and CDR2 SVGAGI (reference sequence). This CDR3 reads CASSRREPGTDTQYF. DNA of the CDR3: TGTGCCAGCAGTCGAAGGGAACCGGGCACAGATACGCAGTATTTT.

The V gene is TRBV7-2, the J gene TRBJ1-2, with D possibly being TRBD1 (6 bases). V was trimmed by 5 bases and J by 8 bases, leaving 15 bases between them. The CDR3 loop spans 13 amino acids. Germline V gene lookup returns CDR1 SGHTA and CDR2 FQGNSA. CDR3 nucleotides: TGTGCCAGCAGCCCGCACAGGGAAGGCGGCTACACCTTC. As protein: CASSPHREGGYTF. The whole variable domain, filled in from reference TRBV7-2 and TRBJ1-2, reads GAGVSQSPSNKVTEKGKDVELRCDPISGHTALYWYRQSLGQGLEFLIYFQGNSAPDKSGLPSDRFSAERTGGSVSTLTIQRTQQEDSAVYLCASSPHREGGYTFGSGTRLTVV.

The chain has TRBV6-2 or TRBV6-3 and TRBJ1-1; D is perhaps TRBD1 (5 bases). CDR3 length equals 15 residues. Trimming pared 2 bases from V and 4 bases from J, leaving 14 bases between. The germline CDR1 and CDR2 sequences are MNHEY and SVGEGT. CDR3 nucleotide sequence: TGTGCCAGCAGTTACAGGGGCCATATTTTCACTGAAGCTTTCTTT. The encoded protein is CASSYRGHIFTEAFF.

This clonotype occurred a few times. V and J are TRBV20-1 and TRBJ1-6; 10 bases agree with TRBD1. Unmatched junction bases numbered 9, after V lost 0 bases and J lost 10 bases. The CDR3 runs 16 residues. Germline lookup yields CDR1 DFQATT and CDR2 SNEGSKA (reference sequence). In DNA form, the CDR3 reads TGCAGTGCTAGAGATAGCGACGGGACAGGGGACTCACCCCTCCACTTT. This codes for CSARDSDGTGDSPLHF.

This chain connects TRBV9 to TRBJ2-3; D perhaps matches TRBD2 (7 bases). Germline V CDR1 and CDR2: SGDLS, YYNGEE. There are 16 residues in the CDR3. The V gene lost 4 bases and the J gene lost 1 base, with 16 bases spanning the gap. CDR3 bases: TGTGCCAGCAGCAAACACAGGGCGGGGGGCACAGATACGCAGTATTTT. It encodes CASSKHRAGGTDTQYF.

J is TRBJ1-5 and V is TRBV7-2; tentative D call: TRBD1 (6 bases). The CDR3 is 13 amino acids. Deletions cut 4 bases from V and 6 bases from J, with 10 bases between. CDR1 and CDR2 from the germline V gene are SGHTA and FQGNSA. The chain's CDR3 is CASSSTGPQPQHF. The CDR3 DNA is TGTGCCAGCAGCTCTACAGGGCCTCAGCCCCAGCATTTT.

This clonotype has just one count. The V call is TRBV20-1, the J call TRBJ1-1; tentative D call: TRBD1 (5 bases). CDR1 is DFQATT, CDR2 SNEGSKA, per germline (reference sequence). With 5 bases removed from V and 3 bases from J, the gap between germline ends came to 16 bases. CDR3 length equals 14 residues. CDR3 sequence (DNA): TGCAGTGCTGACACCGACGGGGGGGACACTGAAGCTTTCTTT. It is translated as CSADTDGGDTEAFF.

To note about this clonotype: Lacking the conserved final phenylalanine or tryptophan, this CDR3 likely reflects a read error. This chain joins TRBV6-6 and TRBJ2-1; D call uncertain. The CDR3 length is 15 residues. Per germline, CDR1 MNHNY and CDR2 SVGAGI (reference sequence). In DNA form, the CDR3 reads TGTGCCAGTAGTTACGACCAGGTTGGGTTAGCTGAGCAGTTCCTC. Encoded protein: CASSYDQVGLAEQFL.

This chain links TRBV20-1 with TRBJ2-1, with TRBD2 matching 8 bases. Germline V CDR1 and CDR2: DFQATT, SNEGSKA (reference sequence). The CDR3 runs 13 residues. J gave up 13 bases and V 0 bases, and 8 bases lay outside the gene matches. DNA of the CDR3: TGCAGTGCTAGAGATACGGGTAGCGGGATTCAGTTCTTC. Translated: CSARDTGSGIQFF.

The chain joins TRBV6-6 to TRBJ1-2; D is possibly TRBD1 (6 bases). CDR3 size: 15 residues. From germline, CDR1 is MNHNY and CDR2 SVGAGI (reference sequence). V lost 10 bases and J 4 bases, leaving 22 bases between the germline ends. The CDR3, as DNA: TGTGCCAACAGATACGAAACCAGGGGACTCTATGGCTACACCTTC. Its protein is CANRYETRGLYGYTF.

J is TRBJ2-6 and V is TRBV12-3 or TRBV12-4; TRBD1 agrees at 8 bases. V dropped 5 bases and J dropped 0; count of bases not matched to a gene: 6. The CDR3 sequence is 17 residues long. The CDR3 DNA sequence: TGTGCCAGCAGTCCTTGGACAGGGTACTCTGGGGCCAACGTCCTGACTTTC. Its protein product is CASSPWTGYSGANVLTF.

The V call is TRBV30, the J call TRBJ2-7; TRBD2 agrees at 11 bases. CDR3 size: 13 residues. Per the germline V gene, CDR1 is GTSNPN and CDR2 is SVGIG (reference sequence). The V and J ends lost 2 bases and 6 bases, in that order; junction bases with no gene match: 3. CDR3 in amino acids: CAWSTSGGGEQYF. CDR3 bases: TGTGCCTGGAGTACTAGCGGGGGAGGCGAGCAGTACTTC.

This CDR3 is CASSFGSLNTDTQYF. The CDR3 bases are TGTGCCAGCAGTTTCGGCAGTTTAAACACAGATACGCAGTATTTT. The chain recombines TRBV12-3 or TRBV12-4 with TRBJ2-3; D gene ambiguous. The V gene lost 3 bases and the J gene lost 2 bases, with 12 bases spanning the gap. The CDR3 extends over 15 amino acids.